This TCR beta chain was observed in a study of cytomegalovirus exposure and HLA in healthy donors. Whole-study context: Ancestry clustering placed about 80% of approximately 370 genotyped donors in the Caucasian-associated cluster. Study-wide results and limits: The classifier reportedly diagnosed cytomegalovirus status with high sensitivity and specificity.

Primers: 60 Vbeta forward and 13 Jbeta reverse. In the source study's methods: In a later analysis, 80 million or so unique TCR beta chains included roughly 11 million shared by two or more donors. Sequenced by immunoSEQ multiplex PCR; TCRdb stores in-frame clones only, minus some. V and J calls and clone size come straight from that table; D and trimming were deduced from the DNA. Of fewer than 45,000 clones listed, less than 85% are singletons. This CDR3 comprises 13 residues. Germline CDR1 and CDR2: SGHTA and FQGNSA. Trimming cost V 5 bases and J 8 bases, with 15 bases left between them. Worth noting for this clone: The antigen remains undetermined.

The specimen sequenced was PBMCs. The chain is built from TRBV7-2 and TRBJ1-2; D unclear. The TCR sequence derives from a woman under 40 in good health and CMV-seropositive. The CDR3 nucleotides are TGTGCCAGCAGCCCCCAAGGGAGTGGCGGCTACACCTTC. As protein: CASSPQGSGGYTF.